One and the same sample provided the 21 T cell receptor beta chains below, sequenced in a study of T cell repertoires in cytomegalovirus infection. TCRdb redid the calling of the reads with MiXCR, one entry per CDR3 protein. The sample has around 440,000 distinct CDR3 sequences, around 11% seen once. The sample was PBMCs. The receptors originated from a human donor in good health (CMV status not recorded). Some clones in this sample may be carry-over from other donors' samples.

This clonotype has ten or more counts. This chain joins TRBV7-8 and TRBJ2-5, with TRBD2 matching 13 bases. V dropped 7 bases and J dropped 4; count of bases not matched to a gene: 9. This CDR3 spans 16 amino acids. Germline V lookup: CDR1 SGHVS, CDR2 FQNEAQ. CDR3 in amino acids: CASITGTSGVLETQYF. The CDR3 nucleotides are TGTGCCAGCATTACAGGGACTAGCGGGGTACTAGAGACCCAGTACTTC.

This clonotype was counted only a few times. A junction end diverges from the germline sequence, so it may reflect a read error. The V call is TRBV7-9, the J call TRBJ2-3, with 7 bases that match TRBD1. This CDR3 spans 12 amino acids. The germline V gene encodes CDR1 SEHNR and CDR2 FQNEAQ (reference sequence). The CDR3 loop reads CASSLDETGYNF. For the CDR3, the DNA is TGTGCCAGCAGCTTAGACGAGACAGGGTACAATTTT.

The rearrangement joins TRBV2 to TRBJ2-2; weak D call: TRBD1 (5 bases). This CDR3 is built from 16 residues. The ends were cut back, 2 bases at V and 1 base at J, with 11 bases in the middle. CDR1 SNHLY and CDR2 FYNNEI come from the germline V gene. DNA of the CDR3: TGTGCCAGCAGTGAACAGGGCATCTTGAACACCGGGGAGCTGTTTTTT. Translation gives CASSEQGILNTGELFF.

This clonotype has a handful of counts. CDR3 bases: TGTGCCAGCAGCTCGTCGTCGCGCGGGGACTCCTACGAGCAGTACTTC. Translation gives CASSSSSRGDSYEQYF. The chain uses TRBV5-4 and TRBJ2-7; TRBD2 might be the D (6 bases). CDR3 length equals 16 residues. V was shortened by 3 bases and J by 0 bases, with 16 bases between the two germline ends. Per the germline V gene, CDR1 is SGHNT and CDR2 is YYREEE (reference sequence). Supplemented by reference TRBV5-4 and TRBJ2-7, the full variable domain reads ETGVTQSPTHLIKTRGQQVTLRCSSQSGHNTVSWYQQALGQGPQFIFQYYREEENGRGNFPPRFSGLQFPNYSSELNVNALELDDSALYLCASSSSSRGDSYEQYFGPGTRLTVT.

This clonotype was picked up many times. The chain joins TRBV7-9 to TRBJ2-1; 13 bases line up with TRBD2. Germline V CDR1 and CDR2: SEHNR, FQNEAQ (reference sequence). The CDR3 covers 15 residues. V was pared by 3 bases and J by 10 bases, with 6 bases of the junction left unmatched. The CDR3 DNA reads as TGTGCCAGCAGCTTGCAACTAGCGGGGGGGCAGGAGCAGTTCTTC. This sequence encodes CASSLQLAGGQEQFF.

The CDR3 DNA reads TGCAGTGCTTCTCTTGGGGACAGAGGAGGTACCGGGGAGCTGTTTTTT. Amino acids: CSASLGDRGGTGELFF. The rearrangement links TRBV20-1 to TRBJ2-2, with 7 bases aligning to TRBD1. V lost 5 bases to trimming and J lost 5 bases; unmatched junction nucleotides: 14. The CDR3 is 16 residues long. Per the germline V gene, CDR1 is DFQATT and CDR2 is SNEGSKA (reference sequence).

This clonotype was recorded at least ten times. The chain recombines TRBV11-2 with TRBJ1-1; tentative D call: TRBD1 (6 bases). The V and J ends lost 0 bases and 10 bases respectively, with 12 bases between them. Germline V gives CDR1 SGHAT, CDR2 FQNNGV. The CDR3 totals 13 residues. CDR3 sequence reads: CASSLEPGERAFF. The CDR3 DNA is TGTGCCAGCAGCTTAGAGCCAGGGGAAAGAGCTTTCTTT.

This rearrangement joins TRBV29-1 to TRBJ1-1; D is uncertain. The CDR3 totals 11 residues. V was pared by 5 bases and J by 8 bases, with 12 bases between. Germline lookup yields CDR1 SQVTM and CDR2 ANQGSEA. Written as DNA, the CDR3 is TGCAGCGTTTTTCACGGGCCAGAAGCTTTCTTT. Translating it yields CSVFHGPEAFF. The full variable domain, its missing parts supplied by reference TRBV29-1 and TRBJ1-1, is SAVISQKPSRDICQRGTSLTIQCQVDSQVTMMFWYRQQPGQSLTLIATANQGSEATYESGFVIDKFPISRPNLTFSTLTVSNMSPEDSSIYLCSVFHGPEAFFGQGTRLTVV.

The chain links TRBV29-1 to TRBJ1-5; 7 bases match TRBD1. V was pared by 2 bases and J by 6 bases, with 4 bases of the junction left unmatched. Germline V lookup: CDR1 SQVTM, CDR2 ANQGSEA. The CDR3 has 13 residues. CDR3 DNA: TGCAGCGTTGAACTTGCAGGGGGTCAGCCCCAGCATTTT. Protein product: CSVELAGGQPQHF. Full variable domain (remainder filled in from reference TRBV29-1 and TRBJ1-5): SAVISQKPSRDICQRGTSLTIQCQVDSQVTMMFWYRQQPGQSLTLIATANQGSEATYESGFVIDKFPISRPNLTFSTLTVSNMSPEDSSIYLCSVELAGGQPQHFGDGTRLSIL.

This clonotype was found many times. The V gene is TRBV28, the J gene TRBJ1-5, with TRBD1 matching over 9 bases. J lost 1 base, V lost 7 bases, and 8 bases had no gene match. Germline V gene data show CDR1 as MDHEN and CDR2 as SYDVKM. The CDR3 covers 16 residues. In DNA form, the CDR3 reads TGTGCCAGCACCAATACCGGGACAGGGAGCAATCAGCCCCAGCATTTT. Translating it yields CASTNTGTGSNQPQHF.

The chain uses TRBV5-1 and TRBJ2-3; 11 bases match TRBD2. Germline trimming cut 0 bases from V and 9 bases from J; bases unmatched to any gene: 12. This CDR3 region has 17 residues. Looked up from germline, CDR1 is SGHRS and CDR2 is YFSETQ. CDR3 nucleotide sequence: TGCGCCAGCAGCTTGGGAGGTTTAGCGGGAGGGCCGAAGACGCAGTATTTT. Its protein product is CASSLGGLAGGPKTQYF.

The sample holds many counts of this clonotype. V is TRBV12-3 or TRBV12-4 and J is TRBJ2-1; the match to TRBD2 covers 10 bases. The CDR3 runs 14 residues. The V and J ends lost 6 bases and 8 bases, in that order; junction bases with no gene match: 7. This CDR3 is CASSPLSGRDEQFF. CDR3 coding DNA: TGTGCCAGCAGCCCTTTAAGCGGGAGGGATGAGCAGTTCTTC.

This clonotype was counted only a few times. The rearrangement joins TRBV6-1 to TRBJ1-1; maybe TRBD1 (6 bases). The CDR3 length is 11 residues. The ends were cut back, 6 bases at V and 11 bases at J, with 13 bases in the middle. Germline CDR1 reads MNHNS; CDR2 reads SASEGT. The CDR3 sequence: CASSRTGLAFF. The CDR3 DNA reads as TGTGCCAGCAGCAGAACAGGGCTGGCTTTCTTT.

In this sample, this clonotype turned up a few times. The CDR3 sequence: CASSQNPGQNYGYTF. In DNA form, the CDR3 reads TGTGCCAGCAGCCAAAACCCGGGACAGAACTATGGCTACACCTTC. The V and J genes are TRBV3-1 and TRBJ1-2; 7 bases line up with TRBD1. The CDR3 covers 15 residues. CDR1 is LGHDT, CDR2 YNNKEL, per germline (reference sequence). With 2 bases clipped from V and 2 bases from J, the junction kept 5 bases outside the gene matches.

V gene TRBV19 combines with J gene TRBJ1-1; D is unresolved. This CDR3 region has 14 residues. CDR1 and CDR2 (germline): LNHDA, SQIVND (reference sequence). The V and J ends lost 2 bases and 0 bases respectively, with 7 bases between them. The CDR3 reads CASSIRALNTEAFF. Here the CDR3 DNA reads TGTGCCAGTAGTATAAGGGCTTTGAACACTGAAGCTTTCTTT. Full variable domain (outside the CDR3, taken from reference TRBV19 and TRBJ1-1): DGGITQSPKYLFRKEGQNVTLSCEQNLNHDAMYWYRQDPGQGLRLIYYSQIVNDFQKGDIAEGYSVSREKKESFPLTVTSAQKNPTAFYLCASSIRALNTEAFFGQGTRLTVV.

This clonotype has just a few counts. The V call is TRBV6-5, the J call TRBJ1-1; unclear D gene. V lost 8 bases to trimming and J lost 7 bases, with 17 bases between them. Germline CDR1 reads MNHEY; CDR2 reads SVGAGI. This CDR3 is 13 amino acids long. The DNA for the CDR3 is TGTGCCAGCTCAAATCCGAGTACCATTGAAGCTTTCTTT. It is translated as CASSNPSTIEAFF.

This clonotype occurred many times. The chain employs TRBV2 and TRBJ1-5; D might be TRBD1 (6 bases). Germline CDR1 SNHLY, CDR2 FYNNEI. The ends were cut back, 2 bases at V and 2 bases at J, with 10 bases in the middle. The length of the CDR3 is 15 residues. The CDR3 nucleotides are TGTGCCAGCAGTGAAAGGGCAGGGGGCAATCAGCCCCAGCATTTT. This translates into CASSERAGGNQPQHF. The full variable domain, with the rest looked up from reference TRBV2 and TRBJ1-5, is EPEVTQTPSHQVTQMGQEVILRCVPISNHLYFYWYRQILGQKVEFLVSFYNNEISEKSEIFDDQFSVERPDGSNFTLKIRSTKLEDSAMYFCASSERAGGNQPQHFGDGTRLSIL.

V and J are TRBV6-5 and TRBJ2-3, with D possibly being TRBD1 (5 bases). The CDR3 totals 15 residues. The V end was cut by 5 bases, the J end by 1 base, with 13 bases between. Germline assignment: CDR1 MNHEY and CDR2 SVGAGI. The chain's CDR3 is CASSPGYRGTDTQYF. Written as DNA, the CDR3 is TGTGCCAGCAGTCCAGGGTATCGGGGCACAGATACGCAGTATTTT.

Many counts were recorded for this clonotype. The rearrangement links TRBV20-1 to TRBJ2-2, with unresolved D. The ends were cut back, 1 base at V and 3 bases at J, with 6 bases in the middle. This CDR3 has 13 residues. The germline CDR1 and CDR2 sequences are DFQATT and SNEGSKA (reference sequence). The CDR3 coding sequence is TGCAGTGCTAGAGGCCCAGACACCGGGGAGCTGTTTTTT. Amino acids: CSARGPDTGELFF.

This clonotype has at least ten counts. V and J are TRBV2 and TRBJ2-2, with 9 bases fitting TRBD1. The ends lost 2 bases at V and 4 bases at J; junction bases unmatched: 5. In germline, CDR1 is SNHLY, CDR2 FYNNEI. This CDR3 has 16 residues. The CDR3 DNA sequence: TGTGCCAGCAGTGAAAGGTTGGGACAGGGCACCGGGGAGCTGTTTTTT. Translating gives CASSERLGQGTGELFF.

This clonotype has ten or more counts. The chain carries TRBV7-3 and TRBJ2-3; 8 bases fit TRBD1. This CDR3 is 14 amino acids long. CDR1 is SGHTA and CDR2 is FQGTGA in the germline V gene. V lost 5 bases and J lost 6; bases outside the gene matches: 7. The CDR3 protein is CASSPGRDRDTQYF. The DNA of the CDR3 is TGTGCCAGCAGCCCCGGGCGGGACAGGGATACGCAGTATTTT. The complete variable domain, with remaining parts taken from reference TRBV7-3 and TRBJ2-3, reads GAGVSQTPSNKVTEKGKYVELRCDPISGHTALYWYRQSLGQGPEFLIYFQGTGAADDSGLPNDRFFAVRPEGSVSTLKIQRTERGDSAVYLCASSPGRDRDTQYFGPGTRLTVL.